Listed below are T cell receptor beta chains from one sample, sequenced in a study of blood T cell repertoires in COVID-19. TCRdb's table, derived via immunoSEQ multiplex PCR, lists solely in-frame clones and lacks some. The profile covers approximately 23,000 clones, with 70% to 90% appearing a single time and about 6.5% taken by the ten largest. The sample comprised peripheral blood. The receptor source for this set is an elderly woman with active COVID-19. Both conserved end residues are part of each CDR3. Rows may omit the clone size; those that give it use once, few, many or a size class.

v_gene	len	j_gene	abundance	CDR3aa
TRBV9	14	TRBJ2-7	-	CASSPRQGTGEQYF
TRBV2	14	TRBJ1-6	-	CASSPGTAHSPLHF
TRBV6-5	14	TRBJ1-1	-	CASSPEGARTEAFF
TRBV27	15	TRBJ2-2	-	CASSSGGVNTGELFF
TRBV12-3/TRBV12-4	13	TRBJ1-2	-	CASSLTGGNGYTF
TRBV3-1/TRBV3-2	15	TRBJ2-4	-	CASSQEGLAKNIQYF
TRBV7-6	17	TRBJ2-2	-	CASSLAPIAISTGELFF
TRBV3-1/TRBV3-2	18	TRBJ2-2	-	CASSQDYPGQGSAGELFF
TRBV30	14	TRBJ1-6	-	CAWSVRPGNSPLHF
TRBV15	14	TRBJ2-5	-	CATSSPTPGETQYF
TRBV6-1	13	TRBJ2-1	-	CASVGGPSDEQFF
TRBV4-2	15	TRBJ2-3	-	CASSLSEGSTDTQYF
TRBV5-4	18	TRBJ2-6	-	CASSWRVTSGAGANVLTF
TRBV19	13	TRBJ2-5	-	CASSGGSQETQYF
TRBV12-3/TRBV12-4	13	TRBJ2-7	-	CASSRDRSYEQYF
TRBV15	14	TRBJ1-1	once	CATSRELGGVKAFF
TRBV6-5	14	TRBJ2-7	-	CASRTGTGTYEQYF
TRBV5-4	15	TRBJ2-7	-	CASSSGTGRTYEQYF
TRBV24-1	19	TRBJ1-2	-	CATSDLFAGKVCIDYGYTF